This T cell receptor (beta chain) was profiled in a study of T-cell memory formation after mild COVID-19. In TCRdb, the 5' RACE reads were re-called with MiXCR into one record per CDR3 protein. The data hold 470,000 or so distinct CDR3 sequences, with around 20% observed a single time. The clonotype originates from an adult woman who had mild COVID-19 (a few samples of this study predate the infection). Cell type and time point are not known. The sample taken for sequencing was PBMCs or a T cell subset sorted from them (not recorded which).

The CDR3 region has the DNA TGTGCCTGGAGTTCAACCTACGAGCAGTACTTC. Translated, it gives CAWSSTYEQYF. The genes are TRBV30 and TRBJ2-7, with unresolved D. This CDR3 is 11 amino acids long. Trimming removed 2 bases at V and 2 bases at J, with 4 bases between. Germline V gives CDR1 GTSNPN, CDR2 SVGIG (reference sequence).